This T cell receptor beta chain was found in a study of T cells in Graves' hyperthyroidism and ophthalmopathy. Diagnostic assessment was based on clinical symptoms, serum thyroxine and TRAb, thyroid ultrasound and orbital computed tomography. Amplified TCR beta CDR3 regions derived from RNA transcripts. The TCR CDR3 first-round RT-PCR relied on the HTBI primer set. TCRdb reprocessed the multiplex PCR reads with MiXCR, giving one entry per CDR3 protein. Of over 300,000 distinct CDR3 sequences in the sample, approximately 15% were seen once. This clonotype has at least ten counts. The clonotype was recovered from an older woman with Graves' hyperthyroidism. Input material: blood.

CDR3 nucleotides: TGTGCCAGCAGCCCCCAAGGAGTGGGAGGGGTGGAGACCCAGTACTTC. Residues: CASSPQGVGGVETQYF. The J gene is TRBJ2-5, the V gene TRBV12-3 or TRBV12-4; 7 nucleotides align to TRBD2. The CDR3 length is 16 residues. V lost 6 bases and J lost 5; bases outside the gene matches: 15.